There are many counts of the clone carrying this T cell receptor (beta chain). The antigen is undetermined. Unique molecular identifiers, one per molecule, were present on every TCR cDNA molecule. Each CDR3 protein is one row after TCRdb ran MiXCR on the 5' RACE reads. The repertoire holds about 80,000 distinct CDR3 sequences, with approximately 21% as singletons. The time point denotes: sample taken at primary tumor resection. The authors sequenced whole RNA from tumor, nontumor lung or frozen PBMC without sorting. The sample is drawn from a study of spatial heterogeneity in lung cancer. Study in general: On average, each unique TCR and UMI combination appeared more than ten times in raw reads.

V lost 5 bases to trimming and J lost 3 bases, with 13 bases between them. CDR1 is SGHVS, CDR2 FQNEAQ, per germline. The CDR3 is 14 amino acids. Points from the study as a whole: Ubiquitous, expanded tumor-derived TCRs were more frequently observed in blood at resection than at follow-up.

This clonotype originated in a male donor with early-stage non-small cell lung cancer. V gene TRBV7-8 combines with J gene TRBJ1-1, with a possible D match to TRBD1 (6 bases). Here the sequenced sample was PBMCs, taken at surgery. In DNA form, the CDR3 reads TGTGCCAGCAGCCCTCGGGGGGCGGACACTGAAGCTTTCTTT. It translates to CASSPRGADTEAFF.